These T cell receptor beta chains were read from a single sample in a study of T-cell reconstitution after alpha-beta-depleted transplantation in children. TCRdb re-called the PCR reads through MiXCR, storing one row per CDR3 protein. The data contain tens of thousands of distinct CDR3 sequences, 5.5% to 7.5% of them singletons. The starting material was PBMCs, mostly from graft donor cells, obtained 60 days after TCRalphabeta/CD19-depleted stem cell transplant. Source of these receptors: a female patient aged 2 to 10 who had a stem cell transplant for aplastic anemia, so the T cells may come from the graft donor. The CDR3 runs from the conserved cysteine through the conserved F or W.

j_call | v_call | cdr3_aa
TRBJ1-1 | TRBV5-1 | CASSGKAGVNTEAFF
TRBJ1-3 | TRBV20-1 | CSAPGPGSGNTIYF
TRBJ2-6 | TRBV5-4 | CASSWREGISGANVLTF
TRBJ2-1 | TRBV9 | CASSVSTSGRNEQFF
TRBJ1-1 | TRBV25-1 | CASRKGRVATEAFF
TRBJ2-3 | TRBV5-8 | CASSWGGATDTQYF
TRBJ2-1 | TRBV2 | CASSTGTSRYNEQFF
TRBJ1-2 | TRBV6-5 | CASSYSTQPGGYTF
TRBJ2-7 | TRBV3-1 | CASSSTRDRSYEQYF
TRBJ2-2 | TRBV4-2 | CASSQVVGAGELFF
TRBJ2-7 | TRBV9 | CASSVGTGLGAYEQYF
TRBJ2-7 | TRBV28 | CATIAGGHGEQYF
TRBJ2-2 | TRBV12-3/TRBV12-4 | CAGQGVSNTGELFF
TRBJ2-7 | TRBV28 | CASSLDVWSYEQYF
TRBJ2-7 | TRBV12-3/TRBV12-4 | CASSLDGTGGAYEQYF
TRBJ2-1 | TRBV20-1 | CSARRGRYNEQFF
TRBJ1-5 | TRBV28 | CASRPPDRGGNQPQHF
TRBJ1-1 | TRBV15 | CATSRTTGLRNTEAFF
TRBJ2-2 | TRBV5-4 | CASSRGTGPNTGELFF
TRBJ2-3 | TRBV2 | CASSVDRGSADTQYF
TRBJ2-1 | TRBV28 | CASSFSGQGVTKQFF
TRBJ1-6 | TRBV25-1 | CASRQGIHNSPLHF
TRBJ1-6 | TRBV20-1 | CSARDRGRDNSPLHF
TRBJ2-7 | TRBV20-1 | CSARARGGSYEQYF
TRBJ2-3 | TRBV12-3/TRBV12-4 | CASSLFGGGRTDTQYF
TRBJ2-3 | TRBV20-1 | CSATSGGSTDTQYF
TRBJ2-5 | TRBV29-1 | CSVGGQQETQYF
TRBJ1-6 | TRBV3-1 | CASSHSSYNSPLHF
TRBJ2-1 | TRBV3-1 | CASSSLGNEQFF
TRBJ1-1 | TRBV7-9 | CASSGSQLSALAFF
TRBJ2-7 | TRBV10-3 | CAISEATGGVDEQYF
TRBJ2-7 | TRBV30 | CAWRRGGYEQYF
TRBJ2-1 | TRBV7-9 | CASSTDSISYNEQFF
TRBJ2-3 | TRBV6-6 | CASRTAPAGAGSDTQYF
TRBJ2-3 | TRBV20-1 | CSARDLSGGYTQYF
TRBJ2-5 | TRBV3-1 | CASSQDPTGWGETQYF